Sequencing of this TCR beta chain was carried out in a study of molecular identifiers for immune sequencing clone quantification. This clonotype has a handful of counts. CD8+CD4-CCR7+CD45RA+ cells were sorted as naive CD8 T cells. This CDR3 has 16 amino acids. V was clipped by 0 bases and J by 9 bases; unmatched bases: 8. Making the bulk TCR libraries relied on previously described methods and listed TCR primers. TCRdb used MiXCR to reprocess the PCR reads, holding one entry per CDR3 protein. This sample has 460,000 or so distinct CDR3 sequences, with roughly 25% found just once. What was sequenced was naive CD8+ T cells from blood, with Jurkat cell RNA spiked in. The subset is: FACS-sorted CD8+CD4-CCR7+CD45RA+ naive T cells. The rearrangement joins TRBV12-3 or TRBV12-4 to TRBJ2-1; TRBD2 matches at 10 bases. This clonotype was sampled from a human donor in good health. Some libraries in this study had Jurkat cell RNA spiked in. CDR3 amino acids: CASSLAEGLASIEQFF. The CDR3 nucleotides are TGTGCCAGCAGTTTAGCCGAGGGACTAGCGTCGATTGAGCAGTTCTTC.